This TCR beta chain was recovered during a study of blood T cell repertoires in COVID-19 (dated by TCRdb to 2020 to 2021). General notes on the study: Samples covering the acute and convalescent phases of COVID-19 were provided by collaborators in the United States, Italy and Spain. Where available, HLA class I and class II types were obtained from metadata supplied by the sample provider rather than from assay-based typing. The prospective study material was composed of cDNA or gDNA derived from T cells, B-cell-depleted T cells, or PBMCs. Samples came from the ongoing ImmuneRACE study (first 160 participants) plus 1,254 subjects from 6 global collaborators. The repertoires were made available in a free public database intended to serve as a resource for research on the immune response to SARS-CoV-2. The dataset comprised deeply sampled blood TCRbeta repertoires from subjects exposed to, actively infected with, or recovered from COVID-19. The sample metadata nearly always contained a de-identified subject ID, COVID-19 status, age in years and sex. General study outcomes and caveats: The quantity of clinical and demographic metadata differed by source and by participant and was supplied without curation.

Trimming takes 6 bases from V and 5 bases from J, and the germline ends sit 13 bases apart. CDR1 and CDR2, per the germline V gene, are LGHNA and YNFKEQ. Reading from cysteine to phenylalanine, the CDR3 counts 13 amino acids. The entry retains the CDR3 DNA only, 39 bases that are in frame from base 1. TCRbeta CDR3 regions were amplified from genomic DNA using the immunoSEQ Assay, a bias-controlled multiplex PCR. In the paper's pipeline: Nucleated cell counts per sample were estimated from amplification of reference gene primers within the assay. To quantify the absolute abundance of each unique TCRbeta CDR3 rearrangement, sequence reads were collapsed and filtered. For each sample, productive Simpson clonality was calculated as the square root of Simpson's diversity index over productive rearrangements. In its TCRdb copy, this immuneACCESS table keeps in-frame sequences only and misses some clones. Where compared with another copy, unresolved V genes explain less than half of these, and the others have no known cause. Clonal size and the V and J genes are those of that table, whereas D and trimming came from the DNA. This sample is represented by tens of thousands of clones; approximately 92% of them were singletons. The top ten constitute under 0.8% of the sample.

Each collaborating institution followed its own protocols to collect whole blood in K2EDTA tubes. For TCRbeta analysis, collaborators shipped samples as frozen whole blood, isolated PBMCs, or DNA extracted from either of those sample types. A word on this clone: What antigen it recognizes has not been identified. No base qualities exist here, and no much larger clone lies one base off it.

This clonotype was sampled from a woman at least 80 years old with acute or convalescent COVID-19. The sequenced sample was peripheral blood. The sequence links TRBV4-2 to TRBJ2-5, with no confidently assigned D gene. The sequence in DNA is TGTGCCAGCAGTGCCCTGGTCCGGGAGACCCAGTACTTC. The translation is CASSALVRETQYF.